This TCR beta chain was captured by sequencing in a study of graft-versus-host responses after intestinal transplantation. Study information: Anti-thymocyte globulin induction, then tacrolimus and steroids for two to four years, went to all recipients. Broader study findings: Allografts from individuals with graft-donor T cell macrochimerism displayed high graft-versus-host to host-versus-graft clonal ratios.

The data were produced by immunoSEQ multiplex PCR, yet TCRdb's version contains in-frame clones alone and is incomplete. There are about 94,000 clones in the sample; 90% to 95% occur only once, and more than 0.4% lies in the top ten. In this sample, this clone turned up a few times. What it binds is unknown. From germline, CDR1 is SGHVS and CDR2 FNYEAQ. V gave up 5 bases and J gave up 3 bases; unmatched junction bases: 5. There are 14 residues in the CDR3. This clonotype was obtained from a human donor who received an intestinal transplant. J is TRBJ2-7 and V is TRBV7-6; 9 bases match TRBD1. Here the sequenced sample was unstimulated CD8+ T cells sorted from spleen or lymph node cells, taken before intestinal transplant. The CDR3 loop is CASSHRDRVYEQYF. The DNA for the CDR3 is TGTGCCAGCAGCCACCGGGACAGGGTCTACGAGCAGTACTTC. Full variable domain (outside the CDR3, taken from reference TRBV7-6 and TRBJ2-7): GAGVSQSPRYKVTKRGQDVALRCDPISGHVSLYWYRQALGQGPEFLTYFNYEAQQDKSGLPNDRFSAERPEGSISTLTIQRTEQRDSAMYRCASSHRDRVYEQYFGPGTRLTVT.